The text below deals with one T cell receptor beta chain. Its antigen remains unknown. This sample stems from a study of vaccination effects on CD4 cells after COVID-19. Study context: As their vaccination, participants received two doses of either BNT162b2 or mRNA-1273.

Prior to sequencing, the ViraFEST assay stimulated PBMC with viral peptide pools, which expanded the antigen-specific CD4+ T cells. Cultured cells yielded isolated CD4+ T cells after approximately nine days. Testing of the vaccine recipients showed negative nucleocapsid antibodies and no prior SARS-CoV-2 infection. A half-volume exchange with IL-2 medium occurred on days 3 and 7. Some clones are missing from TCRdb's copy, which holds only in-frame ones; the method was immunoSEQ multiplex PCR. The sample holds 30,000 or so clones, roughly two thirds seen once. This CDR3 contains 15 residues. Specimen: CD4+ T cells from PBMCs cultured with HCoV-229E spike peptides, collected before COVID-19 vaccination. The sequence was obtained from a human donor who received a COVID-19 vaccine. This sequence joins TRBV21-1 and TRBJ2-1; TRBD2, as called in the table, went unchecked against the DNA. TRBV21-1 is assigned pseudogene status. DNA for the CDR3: TGTGCCAGCAGCAAAGGAAGCGGGGACTACAATGAGCAGTTCTTC. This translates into CASSKGSGDYNEQFF.